One and the same sample provided the 12 T cell receptor beta chains below, sequenced in a study of cytomegalovirus exposure and HLA in healthy donors. The PCR made use of 60 Vbeta and 13 Jbeta primers. Measured with immunoSEQ multiplex PCR; TCRdb has only the in-frame clones, and not every one. The table includes over 150,000 clones, 80% detected once. The specimen was PBMCs. Every receptor here comes from a woman between 40 and 50 years old in good health and CMV-seropositive.

The gene calls are TRBV19 and TRBJ2-5; D might be TRBD1 (5 bases). This CDR3 region has 14 residues. V was cut by 4 bases and J by 5 bases, with 14 bases left in between. CDR1 and CDR2 (germline): LNHDA, SQIVND (reference sequence). CDR3 sequence reads: CASSTQGIRETQYF. DNA of the CDR3: TGTGCCAGTAGTACCCAGGGAATTAGGGAGACCCAGTACTTC. Looking up the rest from reference TRBV19 and TRBJ2-5 gives the full variable domain: DGGITQSPKYLFRKEGQNVTLSCEQNLNHDAMYWYRQDPGQGLRLIYYSQIVNDFQKGDIAEGYSVSREKKESFPLTVTSAQKNPTAFYLCASSTQGIRETQYFGPGTRLLVL.

The chain uses TRBV9 and TRBJ2-1; D call uncertain. Germline assignment: CDR1 SGDLS and CDR2 YYNGEE. The CDR3 is 14 residues long. Trimming took 5 bases from V and 5 from J, leaving 14 bases between them. DNA for the CDR3: TGTGCCAGCAGTGCTCGTTCGGGTAACAATGAGCAGTTCTTC. Encoded protein: CASSARSGNNEQFF. The variable domain in full, with the rest retrieved from reference TRBV9 and TRBJ2-1, is DSGVTQTPKHLITATGQRVTLRCSPRSGDLSVYWYQQSLDQGLQFLIQYYNGEERAKGNILERFSAQQFPDLHSELNLSSLELGDSALYFCASSARSGNNEQFFGPGTRLTVL.

This clone was counted only a few times. The chain joins TRBV5-1 to TRBJ1-4; 7 nucleotides match TRBD1. This CDR3 is built from 15 residues. The J segment lost 5 bases and the V segment lost 4 bases, leaving 8 bases of the junction unmatched. Germline values: CDR1 SGHRS, CDR2 YFSETQ. The CDR3 sequence: CASSLTTGWNEKLFF. The DNA of the CDR3 is TGCGCCAGCAGCCTCACGACAGGGTGGAATGAAAAACTGTTTTTT.

The J gene is TRBJ2-5, the V gene TRBV5-4; 9 bases match TRBD1. CDR1 and CDR2 (germline): SGHNT, YYREEE (reference sequence). CDR3 length: 16 residues. The J segment lost 2 bases and the V segment lost 4 bases, leaving 9 bases of the junction unmatched. In DNA, the CDR3 is TGTGCCAGCAGCGCAGGACAGGGACAGGGACAAGAGACCCAGTACTTC. Protein product: CASSAGQGQGQETQYF.

The chain carries TRBV27 and TRBJ2-7; 8 nucleotides agree with TRBD2. CDR1 MNHEY and CDR2 SMNVEV come from the germline V gene (reference sequence). The CDR3 contains 15 residues. V dropped 3 bases and J dropped 2; count of bases not matched to a gene: 6. The CDR3 DNA reads as TGTGCCAGCAGTTTGTTAAGCGGGAGTGCCTACGAGCAGTACTTC. It encodes CASSLLSGSAYEQYF.

This clone was seen a single time. The genes are TRBV6-5 and TRBJ2-3; 9 bases are shared with TRBD2. Looked up from germline, CDR1 is MNHEY and CDR2 is SVGAGI. V shed 2 bases, J shed 5 bases, and the junction held 5 bases outside the gene matches. The CDR3 spans 15 residues. The CDR3 here is CASSYQAGGIDTQYF. CDR3 DNA sequence: TGTGCCAGCAGTTACCAAGCGGGAGGAATAGATACGCAGTATTTT.

This chain joins TRBV5-1 and TRBJ2-3; tentative D call: TRBD2 (6 bases). Trimming took 2 bases from V and 3 from J, leaving 10 bases between them. The CDR3 has 14 amino acids. In germline, CDR1 is SGHRS, CDR2 YFSETQ. CDR3 sequence reads: CASSFRELTDTQYF. For the CDR3, the DNA is TGCGCCAGCAGCTTTCGGGAGCTGACAGATACGCAGTATTTT.

This clone was seen a single time. The chain links TRBV6-5 to TRBJ2-1; D not certain. Germline V gives CDR1 MNHEY, CDR2 SVGAGI. The CDR3 covers 12 residues. V gave up 5 bases and J gave up 4 bases, with 6 bases separating them. CDR3 amino acids: CASSDTYNEQFF. CDR3 bases: TGTGCCAGCAGTGACACATACAATGAGCAGTTCTTC.

The chain uses TRBV6-5 and TRBJ2-7; a possible D gene is TRBD2 (6 bases). V was cut by 5 bases and J by 3 bases, with 14 bases left in between. Germline V gene lookup returns CDR1 MNHEY and CDR2 SVGAGI. The CDR3 is 14 amino acids. Here the CDR3 DNA reads TGTGCCAGCAGTCTCGCTGACGGGGGCTACGAGCAGTACTTC. Its protein is CASSLADGGYEQYF.

This clone was counted a few times. The J gene is TRBJ2-7, the V gene TRBV7-2; 8 positions agree with TRBD1. Germline V lookup: CDR1 SGHTA, CDR2 FQGNSA. The CDR3 has 12 residues. V lost 6 bases and J lost 7; bases outside the gene matches: 5. This CDR3 reads CASSATGVEQYF. DNA of the CDR3: TGTGCCAGCAGTGCGACAGGGGTTGAGCAGTACTTC.

The chain recombines TRBV6-1 with TRBJ2-7, with D perhaps matching TRBD2 (5 bases). The length of the CDR3 is 14 residues. From germline, CDR1 is MNHNS and CDR2 SASEGT. Deletions cut 4 bases from V and 3 bases from J, with 13 bases between. The CDR3 nucleotides read TGTGCCAGCAGTGTGATAACGGGGAGCTACGAGCAGTACTTC. It codes for CASSVITGSYEQYF.

The gene calls are TRBV5-1 and TRBJ2-5; 13 bases are a match to TRBD2. The junction had 8 bases not matched to a gene; V was cut back by 3 bases and J by 6 bases. This CDR3 contains 16 residues. CDR1 is SGHRS, CDR2 YFSETQ, per germline. The DNA of the CDR3 is TGCGCCAGCAGCTCACCGGGACTAGCGGGAAGCCAGACCCAGTACTTC. Its protein product is CASSSPGLAGSQTQYF.